These T cell receptor beta chains were read from a single sample in a study of cytomegalovirus exposure and HLA in healthy donors. Assay used: immunoSEQ multiplex PCR; TCRdb lists only in-frame clones, some missing. The sample records approximately 180,000 clones, 80% being singletons. The material sequenced was PBMCs. Every receptor here comes from a woman aged 35 to 49 in good health and CMV-seronegative. CDR3s include the opening cysteine and the closing phenylalanine or tryptophan. Each record gives: D gene, clone size, V gene, J gene, CDR3 protein, CDR3 DNA. D genes are given only for firm matches. The size entry is marked missing in some rows and otherwise reads once, few, many or a size class.

>NA|NA|TRBV18|TRBJ1-1
CASSPPDLGTGGAFF
TGTGCCAGCTCACCACCGGATCTCGGGACTGGCGGAGCTTTCTTT
>TRBD1|few|TRBV5-1|TRBJ1-1
CASSLVLQGHTEAFF
TGCGCCAGCAGCTTGGTTCTACAGGGGCACACTGAAGCTTTCTTT
>TRBD2|NA|TRBV5-4|TRBJ2-1
CASSGGREPYNEQFF
TGTGCCAGCAGCGGAGGGCGGGAGCCCTACAATGAGCAGTTCTTC
>TRBD2|NA|TRBV5-4|TRBJ2-3
CASSLGLAGDSTDTQYF
TGTGCCAGCAGCTTGGGGCTAGCGGGAGATTCCACAGATACGCAGTATTTT
>NA|NA|TRBV5-5|TRBJ1-1
CASSFSAGLVLDTEAFF
TGTGCCAGCAGCTTCTCCGCCGGTTTGGTTTTGGACACTGAAGCTTTCTTT
>NA|NA|TRBV6-5|TRBJ1-2
CASSYGVGGLEYYTF
TGTGCCAGCAGTTACGGGGTGGGAGGGCTTGAATACTACACCTTC
>TRBD2|few|TRBV5-1|TRBJ2-1
CASSPTSGGYNEQFF
TGCGCCAGCAGCCCGACTAGCGGGGGATACAATGAGCAGTTCTTC
>TRBD1|few|TRBV5-4|TRBJ1-1
CASSSTGGNTEAFF
TGTGCCAGCAGCTCGACAGGGGGGAACACTGAAGCTTTCTTT
>TRBD2|NA|TRBV7-3|TRBJ2-2
CASSSKSGGKGQLANTGELFF
TGTGCCAGCAGCTCAAAAAGCGGGGGGAAGGGCCAACTCGCGAACACCGGGGAGCTGTTTTTT
>NA|few|TRBV9|TRBJ2-5
CASSPAPGGRETQYF
TGTGCCAGCAGCCCCGCTCCCGGGGGACGGGAGACCCAGTACTTC
>TRBD1|few|TRBV19|TRBJ2-3
CASRDRVTDTQYF
TGTGCCAGCAGGGACAGGGTGACAGATACGCAGTATTTT
>TRBD1|NA|TRBV11-2|TRBJ1-2
CASSLDPGTETNYGYTF
TGTGCCAGCAGCTTAGATCCCGGGACAGAAACTAACTATGGCTACACCTTC
>NA|NA|TRBV10-3|TRBJ1-5
CAISEFRRSGEPQHF
TGTGCCATCAGTGAGTTCAGGCGGTCCGGGGAGCCCCAGCATTTT
>NA|few|TRBV7-8|TRBJ2-7
CASSALVVSYEQYF
TGTGCCAGCAGCGCCCTAGTCGTCTCCTACGAGCAGTACTTC
>TRBD2|NA|TRBV7-9|TRBJ2-2
CASSLRTSGRARTGELFF
TGTGCCAGCAGCCTTCGGACTAGCGGGAGGGCCCGGACCGGGGAGCTGTTTTTT
>NA|NA|TRBV11-3|TRBJ1-1
CASSLDFSGALHTEAFF
TGTGCCAGCAGCTTAGATTTTAGCGGGGCCCTGCACACTGAAGCTTTCTTT
>NA|few|TRBV4-3|TRBJ1-1
CASSRDRRTEAFF
TGCGCCAGCAGCCGAGACCGGAGGACTGAAGCTTTCTTT
>TRBD1|NA|TRBV5-1|TRBJ1-1
CASSLGDRGGDTEAFF
TGCGCCAGCAGCTTGGGGGACAGGGGTGGGGACACTGAAGCTTTCTTT
>NA|NA|TRBV6-1|TRBJ2-3
CASMRRGADTQYF
TGTGCCAGCATGCGGAGGGGAGCAGATACGCAGTATTTT
>NA|NA|TRBV19|TRBJ2-3
CASSSGGISTDTQYF
TGTGCCAGTTCGAGCGGCGGGATTAGCACAGATACGCAGTATTTT
>TRBD1|NA|TRBV11-2|TRBJ2-7
CASSLGRGLSYEQYF
TGTGCCAGCAGCTTAGGCAGGGGGCTTTCCTACGAGCAGTACTTC
>NA|NA|TRBV4-3|TRBJ2-2
CASSQESSRGELFF
TGCGCCAGCAGCCAAGAATCGAGCAGGGGGGAGCTGTTTTTT
>TRBD2|NA|TRBV7-2|TRBJ2-3
CASSLGRLAGERGTDTQYF
TGTGCCAGCAGCTTAGGTCGGCTAGCGGGAGAGCGGGGCACAGATACGCAGTATTTT
>NA|NA|TRBV28|TRBJ1-2
CASSLGRGYTF
TGTGCCAGCAGTTTGGGGAGGGGCTACACCTTC
>NA|once|TRBV15|TRBJ1-1
CATSRDLVGGTEAFF
TGTGCCACCAGCAGAGACCTCGTAGGGGGAACTGAAGCTTTCTTT
>TRBD1|NA|TRBV4-3|TRBJ1-4
CASSPRQAGGAEVEKLFF
TGCGCCAGCAGCCCGCGCCAGGCAGGGGGCGCAGAGGTCGAAAAACTGTTTTTT
>NA|NA|TRBV18|TRBJ2-7
CASSPASSYEQYF
TGTGCCAGCTCACCGGCTAGTTCCTACGAGCAGTACTTC
>NA|NA|TRBV6-5|TRBJ1-2
CASSYGHLYGYTF
TGTGCCAGCAGTTACGGACATCTGTATGGCTACACCTTC
>TRBD1|once|TRBV27|TRBJ1-2
CASARDSNYGYTF
TGTGCCAGCGCCCGGGACAGTAACTATGGCTACACCTTC
>NA|NA|TRBV11-2|TRBJ1-2
CASSLEPHRSNYGYTF
TGTGCCAGCAGCTTGGAGCCCCATCGTTCTAACTATGGCTACACCTTC
>TRBD2|few|TRBV7-6|TRBJ2-1
CASSLVWPSGANEQFF
TGTGCCAGCAGCTTAGTTTGGCCTAGCGGAGCGAATGAGCAGTTCTTC
>TRBD1|few|TRBV11-2|TRBJ1-2
CASSIRTGDSYGYTF
TGTGCCAGCAGCATTCGGACAGGGGACAGCTATGGCTACACCTTC
>TRBD1|NA|TRBV7-8|TRBJ2-2
CASSPRDRETSYTGELFF
TGTGCCAGCAGCCCCCGGGACAGGGAAACTTCTTACACCGGGGAGCTGTTTTTT
>TRBD2|NA|TRBV11-3|TRBJ2-1
CASSLGLAGGVDEQFF
TGTGCCAGCAGCCTGGGACTAGCGGGAGGTGTCGATGAGCAGTTCTTC
>NA|NA|TRBV11-3|TRBJ2-3
CASSAEPRGGFTDTQYF
TGTGCCAGCAGCGCTGAGCCCCGTGGCGGTTTCACAGATACGCAGTATTTT
>NA|NA|TRBV30|TRBJ1-4
CAWSVTRATNEKLFF
TGTGCCTGGAGTGTAACGAGGGCAACTAATGAAAAACTGTTTTTT
>TRBD2|NA|TRBV19|TRBJ2-6
CASSILGEGFAGANVLTF
TGTGCCAGTAGTATACTGGGGGAGGGATTCGCTGGGGCCAACGTCCTGACTTTC
>TRBD1|few|TRBV5-6|TRBJ1-4
CASSLGQGRNEKLFF
TGTGCCAGCAGCTTGGGACAGGGGAGGAATGAAAAACTGTTTTTT
>NA|NA|TRBV21-1|TRBJ2-5
CASSKKVGGDGETQYF
TGTGCCAGCAGCAAAAAGGTCGGAGGGGATGGAGAGACCCAGTACTTC
>NA|NA|TRBV7-2|TRBJ2-1
CASSLATRNEQFF
TGTGCCAGCAGCTTAGCGACTAGGAATGAGCAGTTCTTC
>NA|NA|TRBV30|TRBJ2-2
CAWNGGANTGELFF
TGTGCCTGGAACGGCGGAGCGAACACCGGGGAGCTGTTTTTT
>TRBD1|NA|TRBV9|TRBJ1-2
CASSVGGTGSYGYTF
TGTGCCAGCAGCGTAGGGGGGACAGGGTCCTATGGCTACACCTTC
>NA|NA|TRBV30|TRBJ1-1
CAWNRAGNTEAFF
TGTGCCTGGAATCGAGCCGGGAACACTGAAGCTTTCTTT
>TRBD2|NA|TRBV9|TRBJ2-7
CASSPRTSGRGRHEQYF
TGTGCCAGCAGCCCTCGGACTAGCGGGAGGGGGAGGCACGAGCAGTACTTC
>NA|NA|TRBV21-1|TRBJ1-1
CASSTPSTGTNTEAFF
TGTGCCAGCAGCACACCCTCGACAGGGACGAACACTGAAGCTTTCTTT
>TRBD1|few|TRBV28|TRBJ1-1
CASPPRVGTGDTEAFF
TGTGCCAGCCCCCCAAGAGTTGGGACAGGGGACACTGAAGCTTTCTTT